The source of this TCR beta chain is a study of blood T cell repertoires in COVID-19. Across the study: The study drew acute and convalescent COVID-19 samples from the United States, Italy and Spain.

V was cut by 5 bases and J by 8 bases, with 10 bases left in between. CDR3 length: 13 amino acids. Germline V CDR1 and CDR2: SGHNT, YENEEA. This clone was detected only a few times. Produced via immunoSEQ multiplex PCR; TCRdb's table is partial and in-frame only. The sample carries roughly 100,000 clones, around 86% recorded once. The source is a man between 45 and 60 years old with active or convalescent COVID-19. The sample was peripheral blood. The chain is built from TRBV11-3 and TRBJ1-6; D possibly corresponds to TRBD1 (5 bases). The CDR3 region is CASSLTRDSPLHF. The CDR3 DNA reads TGTGCCAGCAGCCTCACCAGGGATTCACCCCTCCACTTT.